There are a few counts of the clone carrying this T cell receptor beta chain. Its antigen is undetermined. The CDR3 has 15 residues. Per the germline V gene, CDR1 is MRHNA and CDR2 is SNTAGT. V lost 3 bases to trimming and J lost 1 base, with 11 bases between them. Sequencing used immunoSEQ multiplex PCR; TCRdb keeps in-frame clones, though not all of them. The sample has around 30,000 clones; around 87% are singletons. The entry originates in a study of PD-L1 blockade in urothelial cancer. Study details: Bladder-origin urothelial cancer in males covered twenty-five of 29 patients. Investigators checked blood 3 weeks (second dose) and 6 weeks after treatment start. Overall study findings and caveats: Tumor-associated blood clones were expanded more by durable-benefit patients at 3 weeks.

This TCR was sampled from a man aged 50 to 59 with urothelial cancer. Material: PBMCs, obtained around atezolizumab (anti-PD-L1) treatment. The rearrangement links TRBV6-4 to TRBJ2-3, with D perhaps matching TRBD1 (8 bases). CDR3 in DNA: TGTGCCAGCAGTGAAACAGGGGGGGGCACAGATACGCAGTATTTT. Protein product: CASSETGGGTDTQYF.